This TCR beta chain is from a study of early T cells in non-severe SARS-CoV-2 infection. TCRdb re-called the 5' RACE reads with MiXCR, one entry per CDR3 protein. Here the sample spans nearly 70,000 distinct CDR3 sequences, about 4.6% being singletons. This clonotype was observed many times. CDR1 and CDR2 (germline): SGDLS, YYNGEE. Trimming cost V 0 bases and J 13 bases, with 13 bases left between them. CDR3 size: 13 residues. Here the sequenced sample was whole blood, taken at baseline. The chain carries TRBV9 and TRBJ2-2; D perhaps matches TRBD1 (6 bases). The TCR was taken from an adult who was a healthcare worker with PCR-confirmed SARS-CoV-2 infection or an uninfected control (not recorded which). The donor label of this sample is uncertain. In nucleotides, the CDR3 is TGTGCCAGCAGCGTAGCCCCTCAGGGGCTGCTGTTTTTT. It specifies CASSVAPQGLLFF.